This entry describes one T cell receptor (beta chain). The target antigen is unknown. MiXCR, applied by TCRdb to the 5' RACE reads, yields one record per CDR3 protein. There are about 330,000 distinct CDR3 sequences in the sample; approximately 8% occur only once, and 13% to 15% lies in the top ten. These data originate in a study of CD8 T cells in ankylosing spondylitis. General study findings and limits: A TCR beta motif made of several highly homologous variants seemed typical of ankylosing spondylitis blood.

Per the germline V gene, CDR1 is SEHNR and CDR2 is FQNEAQ (reference sequence). Trimming took off 1 base at V and 7 bases at J, with 14 bases between the two ends. The CDR3 runs 15 residues. The sequencing input was blood, either unsorted or a sorted T cell fraction (not recorded which). This rearrangement joins TRBV7-9 to TRBJ1-5; possible D gene TRBD1, 5 bases. The TCR sequence derives from a male donor with ankylosing spondylitis. The CDR3 loop is CASSLGGGSKQPQHF. The CDR3 DNA reads as TGTGCCAGCAGCTTAGGCGGGGGTTCCAAACAGCCCCAGCATTTT.